The subject of this entry is one TCR beta chain. Antigen specificity is unknown. The CDR3 consists of 15 residues. Losses at the gene ends were 8 bases for V and 7 bases for J; bases not matched to a gene: 7. Germline V gene sequence: CDR1 MNHNS, CDR2 SASEGT. These data come from a study of T cell repertoires in cytomegalovirus infection. Study-wide background: Based on public TCR beta signatures, there were indications of CMV infection and of a matching HLA type.

One entry per CDR3 protein, called by TCRdb with MiXCR from the reads. The sample holds about 740,000 distinct CDR3 sequences, 35% to 40% seen once. Study observations and caveats: There were carriers of CMV plus the relevant HLA, and cumulative public TCR beta family frequency identified them.

The sequencing sample was made of PBMCs. This chain uses TRBV6-1 with TRBJ2-1, with TRBD2 matching over 14 bases. The origin of this receptor is a human donor in good health (CMV status not recorded). Some clones in this sample may be carry-over from other donors' samples. CDR3 DNA: TGTGCCAGCGGCTCCGGGACTAGCGGGAGAAATGAGCAGTTCTTC. Amino acids: CASGSGTSGRNEQFF.